The source of this T cell receptor (beta chain) is a study of CD8 T cells in Susac syndrome. The germline V gene has CDR1 DFQATT and CDR2 SNEGSKA (reference sequence). This CDR3 comprises 16 residues. Trimming cost V 6 bases and J 0 bases; bases outside gene matches: 9. Roughly 0.45 to 1 ug RNA was reverse transcribed with random hexamers. Via MiXCR, TCRdb re-called the immunoSEQ multiplex PCR reads, giving one row per CDR3 protein. The data hold around 150,000 distinct CDR3 sequences, with approximately 95% observed a single time. Sequencing used CD8+ T cells from PBMCs. This chain connects TRBV20-1 to TRBJ1-1; TRBD1 matches at 11 bases. This sequence originates from a human donor with Susac syndrome. The CDR3 is CSARDRGMPMNTEAFF. CDR3 nucleotide sequence: TGCAGTGCCAGGGACAGGGGGATGCCTATGAACACTGAAGCTTTCTTT.